Presented here are 6 T cell receptor beta chains from one specimen sequenced in a study of T-cell memory formation after mild COVID-19. A single record per CDR3 protein comes from TCRdb applying MiXCR to the 5' RACE reads. The sample lists approximately 100,000 distinct CDR3 sequences; around 12% were seen once. Sequenced material: PBMCs or a T cell subset sorted from them (not recorded which). The source of these receptors is an adult woman who had mild COVID-19 (a few samples of this study predate the infection). Cell type and time point are not known.

This clonotype showed up just a few times. The chain has TRBV24-1 and TRBJ2-2; 8 nucleotides align to TRBD1. V shed 11 bases and J 6 bases; nucleotides not matched to a gene: 10. The CDR3 runs to 14 residues. CDR1 and CDR2 from the germline V gene are KGHDR and SFDVKD. The CDR3 DNA sequence: TGTGCCATCCGAGGACAGGGAGGTGCCGGGGAGCTGTTTTTT. Translation gives CAIRGQGGAGELFF.

This clonotype has only a few counts. The rearrangement links TRBV6-2 or TRBV6-3 to TRBJ2-1; TRBD1 is a possible D gene (5 bases). Between the trimmed V and J ends, which lost 2 bases and 8 bases, there was a span of 22 bases. Germline CDR1 is MNHEY and CDR2 is SVGEGT. The CDR3 spans 17 residues. The CDR3 loop is CASSYTGRVELYDEQFF. As DNA, the CDR3 is TGTGCCAGCAGTTACACCGGCAGGGTTGAACTGTATGATGAGCAGTTCTTC.

This chain uses TRBV12-3 or TRBV12-4 with TRBJ2-5; D remains ambiguous. With 2 bases removed from V and 5 bases from J, the gap between germline ends came to 6 bases. The CDR3 length is 12 residues. In DNA, the CDR3 is TGTGCCAGCAGTTTATTCGGCGAGACCCAGTACTTC. Amino acid sequence: CASSLFGETQYF.

In this sample, this clonotype turned up many times. The J gene is TRBJ2-2, the V gene TRBV27, with a weak D call TRBD2 (7 bases). The germline V gene has CDR1 MNHEY and CDR2 SMNVEV (reference sequence). This CDR3 has 16 residues. Trimming took 7 bases from V and 1 from J, leaving 16 bases between them. CDR3 DNA sequence: TGTGCCAGCATAGGGGGGGCTCGCTTGAACACCGGGGAGCTGTTTTTT. Amino acids: CASIGGARLNTGELFF.

The rearrangement uses TRBV2 and TRBJ2-7; possible D gene TRBD1, 6 bases. The CDR3 loop spans 14 amino acids. The ends were cut back, 10 bases at V and 6 bases at J, with 22 bases in the middle. Germline V gene sequence: CDR1 SNHLY, CDR2 FYNNEI. The CDR3 here is CAIPTLLDRGEQYF. CDR3 sequence (DNA): TGTGCCATCCCGACCTTGTTGGACAGAGGCGAGCAGTACTTC.

V is TRBV7-6 and J is TRBJ2-7, with D perhaps matching TRBD1 or TRBD2 (5 bases each). Germline V lookup: CDR1 SGHVS, CDR2 FNYEAQ. The V end lost 4 bases, the J end lost 2 bases, and 9 bases lay between the germline ends. The CDR3 sequence is 13 residues long. The CDR3 region has the DNA TGTGCCAGCAGCTCCGGGACCACCTACGAGCAGTACTTC. It translates to CASSSGTTYEQYF. Combining the CDR3 with reference TRBV7-6 and TRBJ2-7 gives the whole variable domain GAGVSQSPRYKVTKRGQDVALRCDPISGHVSLYWYRQALGQGPEFLTYFNYEAQQDKSGLPNDRFSAERPEGSISTLTIQRTEQRDSAMYRCASSSGTTYEQYFGPGTRLTVT.